The present entry profiles one TCR beta chain with its context. The data originate from a study of blood T cell repertoires in COVID-19. In germline, CDR1 is SGHVS, CDR2 FNYEAQ. The CDR3 runs 14 residues. V lost 5 bases, J lost 6 bases, and 6 bases stayed unmatched. Assay used: immunoSEQ multiplex PCR; TCRdb lists only in-frame clones, some missing. This sample has under 350,000 clones, with roughly 90% found just once. The origin of this receptor is a woman aged 40 to 50 who had recovered from COVID-19. What was sequenced was PBMCs or T cells enriched from blood (not recorded which). This chain connects TRBV7-6 to TRBJ2-1; TRBD1 matches 8 bases. The CDR3 is CASSEGTGGNEQFF. In DNA, the CDR3 is TGTGCCAGCAGCGAAGGGACAGGAGGCAATGAGCAGTTCTTC.